A single sample gave rise to the 24 T cell receptor beta chains below, sequenced in a study of blood T cell repertoires in COVID-19. TCRdb keeps only in-frame clones here, not all; method: immunoSEQ multiplex PCR. The sample holds about 230,000 clones, about nine tenths seen once. The sample comprised PBMCs or T cells enriched from blood (not recorded which). Every receptor here comes from a woman in her 30s with acute COVID-19.

The chain recombines TRBV2 with TRBJ1-2; possible D gene TRBD1, 6 bases. Per the germline V gene, CDR1 is SNHLY and CDR2 is FYNNEI. V lost 8 bases to trimming and J lost 3 bases, with 16 bases between them. This CDR3 has 14 amino acids. CDR3 in amino acids: CASDIRGSDYGYTF. Here the CDR3 DNA reads TGTGCCAGCGATATCAGGGGTAGCGACTATGGCTACACCTTC.

The chain uses TRBV4-1 and TRBJ2-1, with D possibly TRBD2 on 5 matching bases. This CDR3 region has 13 residues. V was pared by 6 bases and J by 9 bases, with 15 bases between. The germline V gene encodes CDR1 MGHRA and CDR2 YSYEKL. The CDR3 here is CASSQDSVREQFF. The CDR3 coding sequence is TGCGCCAGCAGTCAGGACTCGGTTCGTGAGCAGTTCTTC.

The chain links TRBV7-3 to TRBJ2-1; D gene unclear. Trimming removed 2 bases at V and 6 bases at J, with 8 bases between. This CDR3 has 13 amino acids. Germline V gives CDR1 SGHTA, CDR2 FQGTGA. The CDR3 spells CASSLGLGNEQFF. CDR3 nucleotide sequence: TGTGCCAGCAGCTTAGGGCTGGGCAATGAGCAGTTCTTC.

The chain has TRBV9 and TRBJ2-5; 8 bases map to TRBD1. The germline gives CDR1 SGDLS, CDR2 YYNGEE. V lost 3 bases to trimming and J lost 5 bases; unmatched junction nucleotides: 9. The CDR3 is 15 residues long. The CDR3 sequence is CASSARTGPGETQYF. CDR3 DNA: TGTGCCAGCAGCGCCCGGACAGGGCCGGGGGAGACCCAGTACTTC.

The chain recombines TRBV18 with TRBJ1-5; D is ambiguous. Trimming cost V 1 base and J 5 bases, with 15 bases left between them. Germline-derived CDR1 and CDR2 are KGHSH and LQKENI. The CDR3 covers 16 residues. The CDR3 region is CASSPRAAGSDQPQHF. For the CDR3, the DNA is TGTGCCAGCTCACCACGTGCGGCGGGATCTGATCAGCCCCAGCATTTT. Full variable domain (rest looked up from reference TRBV18 and TRBJ1-5): NAGVMQNPRHLVRRRGQEARLRCSPMKGHSHVYWYRQLPEEGLKFMVYLQKENIIDESGMPKERFSAEFPKEGPSILRIQQVVRGDSAAYFCASSPRAAGSDQPQHFGDGTRLSIL.

The chain joins TRBV6-5 to TRBJ2-7, with 7 bases lining up with TRBD1. The germline gives CDR1 MNHEY, CDR2 SVGAGI. The CDR3 runs 14 residues. J was trimmed by 4 bases and V by 5 bases; bases with no gene match: 8. The CDR3 coding sequence is TGTGCCAGCAGTCCCCGGGACAGTCTGTACGAGCAGTACTTC. Protein sequence: CASSPRDSLYEQYF.

This chain links TRBV25-1 with TRBJ2-7, with D perhaps matching TRBD1 (7 bases). V dropped 3 bases and J dropped 2 bases, with 14 bases sitting between them. Germline V gene data show CDR1 as MGHDK and CDR2 as SYGVNS. The CDR3 runs to 15 residues. The CDR3 sequence: CASSEAGQKTYEQYF. As DNA, the CDR3 is TGTGCCAGCAGTGAGGCGGGACAGAAGACCTACGAGCAGTACTTC.

The chain uses TRBV5-1 and TRBJ2-1, with 12 bases aligning to TRBD2. The CDR3 has 16 residues. In germline, CDR1 is SGHRS, CDR2 YFSETQ. The J segment lost 2 bases and the V segment lost 2 bases, leaving 2 bases of the junction unmatched. CDR3 protein: CASSFTSGGPYNEQFF. DNA for the CDR3: TGCGCCAGCAGCTTTACTAGCGGGGGGCCCTACAATGAGCAGTTCTTC. The full variable domain, rest sourced from reference TRBV5-1 and TRBJ2-1, is KAGVTQTPRYLIKTRGQQVTLSCSPISGHRSVSWYQQTPGQGLQFLFEYFSETQRNKGNFPGRFSGRQFSNSRSEMNVSTLELGDSALYLCASSFTSGGPYNEQFFGPGTRLTVL.

The chain couples TRBV6-1 to TRBJ1-2; D is unresolved. The germline gives CDR1 MNHNS, CDR2 SASEGT. This CDR3 spans 13 amino acids. The V gene lost 2 bases and the J gene lost 5 bases, with 9 bases spanning the gap. DNA for the CDR3: TGTGCCAGCAGTGAACAGGCCCCATATGGCTACACCTTC. Amino acids: CASSEQAPYGYTF.

This clone was seen only once. CDR3 coding DNA: TGCGCCAGCAGCCAGGGAACTAATGAAAAACTGTTTTTT. Encoded protein: CASSQGTNEKLFF. V usage is TRBV5-1 and J usage is TRBJ1-4; possibly TRBD1 for D (5 bases). The germline gives CDR1 SGHRS, CDR2 YFSETQ. Trimming took 4 bases from V and 1 from J, leaving 5 bases between them. The CDR3 extends over 13 amino acids. Supplemented by reference TRBV5-1 and TRBJ1-4, the full variable domain reads KAGVTQTPRYLIKTRGQQVTLSCSPISGHRSVSWYQQTPGQGLQFLFEYFSETQRNKGNFPGRFSGRQFSNSRSEMNVSTLELGDSALYLCASSQGTNEKLFFGSGTQLSVL.

The rearrangement links TRBV9 to TRBJ1-2; 7 positions match TRBD1. V gave up 0 bases and J gave up 1 base; unmatched junction bases: 6. Germline V gives CDR1 SGDLS, CDR2 YYNGEE. The CDR3 consists of 16 residues. DNA of the CDR3: TGTGCCAGCAGCGTAGGAGGGGGCAGATATAACTATGGCTACACCTTC. This sequence encodes CASSVGGGRYNYGYTF.

The chain couples TRBV2 to TRBJ1-6; the D is unclear. Germline V lookup: CDR1 SNHLY, CDR2 FYNNEI. V shed 7 bases and J shed 9 bases, with 13 bases lying between them. CDR3 length: 13 amino acids. The CDR3 DNA follows: TGTGCCAGCACGATCTCCATGAGTTCACCCCTCCACTTT. Translating gives CASTISMSSPLHF.

The chain is built from TRBV5-4 and TRBJ1-6; possibly TRBD1 for D (5 bases). The CDR3 is 14 amino acids. The V end lost 4 bases, the J end lost 7 bases, and 12 bases lay between the germline ends. Per the germline V gene, CDR1 is SGHNT and CDR2 is YYREEE (reference sequence). In nucleotides, the CDR3 is TGTGCCAGCAGCCCCACGGGGGGAAATTCACCCCTCCACTTT. It specifies CASSPTGGNSPLHF. The full variable domain, completed using reference TRBV5-4 and TRBJ1-6, is ETGVTQSPTHLIKTRGQQVTLRCSSQSGHNTVSWYQQALGQGPQFIFQYYREEENGRGNFPPRFSGLQFPNYSSELNVNALELDDSALYLCASSPTGGNSPLHFGNGTRLTVT.

This chain joins TRBV30 and TRBJ1-2; D remains ambiguous. CDR3 length equals 12 residues. V was trimmed by 2 bases and J by 4 bases, leaving 8 bases between them. In germline, CDR1 is GTSNPN, CDR2 SVGIG (reference sequence). In DNA form, the CDR3 reads TGTGCCTGGAGTCCCGCAGTCTATGGCTACACCTTC. Amino acid sequence: CAWSPAVYGYTF.

J is TRBJ1-2 and V is TRBV19; D gene ambiguous. The germline V gene encodes CDR1 LNHDA and CDR2 SQIVND (reference sequence). The CDR3 runs to 13 residues. V was cut by 7 bases and J by 3 bases, with 12 bases left in between. The CDR3 DNA follows: TGTGCCAGTATATGGGAGACACACTATGGCTACACCTTC. Translation: CASIWETHYGYTF.

The chain combines TRBV12-5 with TRBJ2-7; maybe TRBD1 (6 bases). This CDR3 contains 13 residues. The germline V and J ends were trimmed by 6 bases and 6 bases, with 15 bases remaining between them. Germline V gene sequence: CDR1 LGHNT, CDR2 FRNRAP. CDR3 amino acids: CASGEPGDGEQYF. The DNA for the CDR3 is TGTGCTAGTGGCGAACCAGGGGACGGCGAGCAGTACTTC.

This clone appeared once. The gene calls are TRBV19 and TRBJ1-2; 9 nucleotides line up with TRBD1. CDR1 and CDR2 from the germline V gene are LNHDA and SQIVND (reference sequence). The CDR3 has 14 residues. V was pared by 5 bases and J by 7 bases, with 8 bases of the junction left unmatched. The CDR3 sequence: CASSVIQGAGGYTF. For the CDR3, the DNA is TGTGCCAGTAGTGTTATACAGGGGGCTGGTGGCTACACCTTC. The entire variable domain, with the rest obtained from reference TRBV19 and TRBJ1-2, is as follows: DGGITQSPKYLFRKEGQNVTLSCEQNLNHDAMYWYRQDPGQGLRLIYYSQIVNDFQKGDIAEGYSVSREKKESFPLTVTSAQKNPTAFYLCASSVIQGAGGYTFGSGTRLTVV.

This clone has only one observation. The CDR3 loop reads CSVVPGGDTQYF. CDR3 coding DNA: TGCAGCGTTGTCCCAGGGGGGGATACGCAGTATTTT. The chain is built from TRBV29-1 and TRBJ2-3; D is perhaps TRBD1 (7 bases). The CDR3 covers 12 residues. CDR1 is SQVTM and CDR2 is ANQGSEA in the germline V gene. Deletions cut 4 bases from V and 6 bases from J, with 11 bases between.

A few counts support this clone. The genes are TRBV12-3 or TRBV12-4 and TRBJ1-2, with unresolved D. V lost 6 bases to trimming and J lost 4 bases, with 9 bases between them. The CDR3 sequence is 12 residues long. The DNA of the CDR3 is TGTGCCAGCAGCCCGACGGGCTATGGCTACACCTTC. It yields the protein CASSPTGYGYTF.

The CDR3 region is CASKRAGEGYTF. The CDR3 nucleotides read TGTGCCAGCAAAAGGGCAGGGGAAGGCTACACCTTC. The rearrangement links TRBV6-5 to TRBJ1-2, with D possibly being TRBD1 (6 bases). Germline V gives CDR1 MNHEY, CDR2 SVGAGI. Trimming took off 7 bases at V and 8 bases at J, with 14 bases between the two ends. The CDR3 is 12 amino acids.

The V call is TRBV19, the J call TRBJ2-3; no reliable D call. CDR1 and CDR2 (germline): LNHDA, SQIVND (reference sequence). V lost 5 bases, J lost 2 bases, and 14 bases lay in between. The CDR3 is made up of 15 amino acids. This chain's CDR3 is CASSSYGQNTDTQYF. The DNA of the CDR3 is TGTGCCAGTAGTTCATATGGCCAGAACACAGATACGCAGTATTTT. Based on the CDR3 plus reference TRBV19 and TRBJ2-3, the full variable domain is DGGITQSPKYLFRKEGQNVTLSCEQNLNHDAMYWYRQDPGQGLRLIYYSQIVNDFQKGDIAEGYSVSREKKESFPLTVTSAQKNPTAFYLCASSSYGQNTDTQYFGPGTRLTVL.

The V and J genes are TRBV7-8 and TRBJ1-1; 7 bases map to TRBD1. CDR3 size: 13 residues. Germline trimming cut 5 bases from V and 4 bases from J; bases unmatched to any gene: 4. CDR1 and CDR2 (germline): SGHVS, FQNEAQ. CDR3 nucleotides: TGTGCCAGCAGCCTAAGACAGGGCACTGAAGCTTTCTTT. The encoded protein is CASSLRQGTEAFF.

This sequence joins TRBV5-6 and TRBJ2-2; 7 bases are a match to TRBD1. V dropped 2 bases and J dropped 2; count of bases not matched to a gene: 3. Per the germline V gene, CDR1 is SGHDT and CDR2 is YYEEEE. The length of the CDR3 is 15 residues. The CDR3 DNA sequence: TGTGCCAGCAGCTTTGAGGGGGCCAACACCGGGGAGCTGTTTTTT. Its translation is CASSFEGANTGELFF. Variable domain in full (rest from reference TRBV5-6 and TRBJ2-2): DAGVTQSPTHLIKTRGQQVTLRCSPKSGHDTVSWYQQALGQGPQFIFQYYEEEERQRGNFPDRFSGHQFPNYSSELNVNALLLGDSALYLCASSFEGANTGELFFGEGSRLTVL.

This rearrangement joins TRBV3-1 (or the pseudogene TRBV3-2) to TRBJ2-3; TRBD2 matches 11 bases. The germline V gene encodes CDR1 LGHDT and CDR2 YNNKEL (reference sequence). Trimming cost V 0 bases and J 5 bases; bases outside gene matches: 4. The CDR3 has 16 residues. The CDR3 loop reads CASSQELAGGRDTQYF. The CDR3 nucleotides are TGTGCCAGCAGCCAAGAGCTAGCGGGGGGAAGAGATACGCAGTATTTT.